The T cell receptor beta chain described here comes from a study of identical twins (dated by TCRdb to between 2015 and 2016). As for the study more broadly: To test whether fetal clonotypes persist, the study used deep sequencing on TCR alpha and beta repertoires from monozygotic twins, unrelated adults of various ages, and cord blood. Replicate twin experiments were performed at different times using different library preparation protocols to rule out contamination.

The library was produced with 5' RACE. The sequencer was an Illumina HiSeq 2000. A universal primer binding site was added through template switching, and the final cDNA carried a unique molecular identifier so that TCR cDNA molecules could be counted accurately. Specific primers in the conserved constant-segment region were used to synthesize first-strand cDNA for the TCR alpha and beta chains. Each cDNA library was double barcoded, with a SMART-Mk sample barcode plus Illumina barcodes, to control for contamination. TruSeq adapter sequences along with Illumina sample barcodes were introduced in two successive PCR steps. The Illumina HiSeq platform was used with custom primers to sequence TCR alpha and beta cDNA libraries. From the authors' description of their analysis: Unique molecular identifiers were extracted from raw reads with MiGEC, and CDR3 positions were determined with MiXCR. Recombination models were inferred per individual with the repgenHMM and IGoR tools using an EM algorithm. The analysis of shared clonotypes was done with the tcR package in R, with sharing normalized by the product of cloneset sizes. To study raw recombination free of thymic and clonal selection effects, out-of-frame nonproductive sequences were analyzed. The public sequencing data were trimmed at Q25 with fastp and processed into clonotypes with MiXCR by TCRdb, which kept only in-frame beta chains. Every entry covers one CDR3 protein and lists the most common genes and DNA from its rows. The authors' filters were not applied to this entry. This sample gives more than 650,000 distinct CDR3 sequences in total; 5.5% to 6.5% of them show up just once. The ten biggest clones cover 1.5% to 2% of the sample.

All donors were healthy Caucasians. Three unrelated non-twin adults were additionally sequenced: a male aged 18 to 29, a male aged 50 to 59 and a female aged 50 to 59. Using Miltenyi CD45RO+ enrichment and human naive T-cell isolation kits, memory (CD45RO+) and naive T cells were isolated from PBMC. The CDR3 contains 17 residues, cysteine and phenylalanine counted. The DNA shown is the 51-base CDR3, in frame from base 1. Via the germline V gene, CDR1 is SGHVS and CDR2 FNYEAQ. V gives up 3 bases and J gives up 0 bases, and the segment between their germline ends measures 15 bases. This clonotype was recorded at least ten times. No cognate antigen has been identified for it. Base qualities are not provided; no much larger clone lies one nucleotide away. Beyond this particular receptor, the publication reports: Because the same donors could not be followed over many years, conclusions were based on cross-sectional statistical analysis. In beta out-of-frame sequences, excess twin sharing was weaker, because having fewer shared sequences lowered the signal-to-noise ratio. Fewer insertions were carried by abundant cord blood beta clonotypes; a weaker similar trend was observed in young adult naive repertoires, while no such trend was observed in memory repertoires. In monozygotic twins, out-of-frame TCR alpha sharing was systematically underestimated by recombination models, although the models agreed with sharing between unrelated individuals. Compared with coincidental sharing between unrelated individuals, an excess of low generation-probability sequences was observed among out-of-frame TCR alpha sequences shared between twins. Zero-insertion analyses could be partly confounded by invariant T cells such as MAIT and iNKT, though diverse VJ usage argued against such confounding for most clonotypes.

The source material was naive T cells sorted from blood. The cell subset or site label on this specimen signifies: cells isolated with a human naive T-cell isolation kit. The chain was built from TRBV7-6 and TRBJ2-1; D gene: possibly TRBD2, on 5 matching bases. The sequence was collected from a man aged 18 to 30 in good health. The nucleotides are TGTGCCAGCAGCTTTGGAGTAGCGTATAGCTCCTACAATGAGCAGTTCTTC. Its protein is CASSFGVAYSSYNEQFF. The CDR3, completed at both ends by the reference TRBV7-6 and TRBJ2-1 genes, gives the full variable domain GAGVSQSPRYKVTKRGQDVALRCDPISGHVSLYWYRQALGQGPEFLTYFNYEAQQDKSGLPNDRFSAERPEGSISTLTIQRTEQRDSAMYRCASSFGVAYSSYNEQFFGPGTRLTVL.